This TCR beta chain was profiled in a study of PD-1 blockade in mismatch repair-deficient tumors. About the study: Patients had approximately 12 mismatch repair-deficient cancer types, all previously treated and progressing.

About this clone itself: Its antigen remains unknown.

Points from the study as a whole: Rapid post-treatment expansion, then contraction, generally preceding radiologic response, marked tumor-resident clones.

Repertoires were generated with immunoSEQ multiplex PCR, while TCRdb's copy carries only in-frame clones and drops some. This table has roughly 16,000 clones, roughly 84% appearing once. The TCR sequence derives from an adult with mismatch repair-deficient cancer. The sequenced sample was PBMCs, obtained 4 weeks after starting pembrolizumab.

The CDR3 region has the DNA TGTGCCAGCAGAATTTACTCTGGAAACACCATATATTTT. Amino acid sequence: CASRIYSGNTIYF. V usage is TRBV5-4 and J usage is TRBJ1-3; D is ambiguous. The CDR3 is 13 amino acids. The V gene's germline CDR1 is SGHNT and CDR2 YYREEE (reference sequence). Trimming cost V 5 bases and J 0 bases, with 6 bases left between them.